A single sample gave rise to the 10 T cell receptor beta chains below, sequenced in a study of control samples from healthy donors and cancer patients. Clones were sequenced by immunoSEQ multiplex PCR, and TCRdb holds only the in-frame ones, with some missing. The repertoire has approximately 170,000 clones, roughly 92% of them found once; the top ten carry approximately 1.5%. The sample consisted of blood. The receptor source for this set is a man aged 25-45 years in good health.

The rearrangement joins TRBV30 to TRBJ1-1; 7 bases fit TRBD1. Per germline, CDR1 GTSNPN and CDR2 SVGIG (reference sequence). The V segment lost 5 bases and the J segment 3 bases; nucleotides outside the gene matches: 6. The CDR3 has 13 residues. CDR3 region: CAWQTGLYTEAFF. The CDR3 region has the DNA TGTGCCTGGCAGACAGGGCTGTACACTGAAGCTTTCTTT.

The V and J genes are TRBV19 and TRBJ1-1; 8 nucleotides match TRBD1. This CDR3 is built from 14 residues. The V segment lost 1 base and the J segment 4 bases; nucleotides outside the gene matches: 2. CDR1 LNHDA and CDR2 SQIVND come from the germline V gene (reference sequence). The CDR3 is CASSIGQGSTEAFF. CDR3 DNA sequence: TGTGCCAGTAGTATAGGACAGGGGAGCACTGAAGCTTTCTTT.

The V and J genes are TRBV29-1 and TRBJ2-1; 9 nucleotides align to TRBD2. This CDR3 is built from 15 residues. V dropped 7 bases and J dropped 7; count of bases not matched to a gene: 14. The V gene's germline CDR1 is SQVTM and CDR2 ANQGSEA. The CDR3 is CSAEAAGGVRNEQFF. The CDR3, as DNA: TGCAGCGCTGAGGCGGCGGGAGGGGTGAGGAATGAGCAGTTCTTC.

The chain recombines TRBV11-3 with TRBJ1-1; the D is unclear. CDR3 length: 12 amino acids. The germline gives CDR1 SGHNT, CDR2 YENEEA. The V gene lost 5 bases and the J gene lost 7 bases, with 11 bases spanning the gap. The CDR3 spells CASSLSPGEAFF. The CDR3 DNA is TGTGCCAGCAGCCTATCGCCGGGTGAAGCTTTCTTT. Full variable domain (outside the CDR3, taken from reference TRBV11-3 and TRBJ1-1): EAGVVQSPRYKIIEKKQPVAFWCNPISGHNTLYWYLQNLGQGPELLIRYENEEAVDDSQLPKDRFSAERLKGVDSTLKIQPAELGDSAVYLCASSLSPGEAFFGQGTRLTVV.

The chain uses TRBV29-1 and TRBJ1-1, with a weak D call TRBD1 (5 bases). Germline-derived CDR1 and CDR2 are SQVTM and ANQGSEA. The V end lost 2 bases, the J end lost 3 bases, and 10 bases lay between the germline ends. There are 13 residues in the CDR3. Here the CDR3 DNA reads TGCAGCGTTGAAAACCCGGGGGACACTGAAGCTTTCTTT. Its protein is CSVENPGDTEAFF.

The chain employs TRBV27 and TRBJ1-6; D is unclear. CDR3 length: 15 residues. V gave up 6 bases and J gave up 2 bases, with 11 bases separating them. Germline V gives CDR1 MNHEY, CDR2 SMNVEV (reference sequence). The CDR3 nucleotides read TGTGCCAGCAGCTCCACAGAGACCTATAATTCACCCCTCCACTTT. Amino acids: CASSSTETYNSPLHF.

This chain uses TRBV7-5 with TRBJ1-1; the table's D call of TRBD1 was not tested on the DNA. TRBV7-5 is tagged as a pseudogene. This CDR3 comprises 17 residues. The CDR3, as DNA: TGTGTCAGAAGCTTAGCGGGACAGGTCCTCAAAAACACTGAAGCTTTCTTT. Amino acid sequence: CVRSLAGQVLKNTEAFF.

The chain has TRBV2 and TRBJ1-1; no reliable D call. Germline lookup yields CDR1 SNHLY and CDR2 FYNNEI. The V end was cut by 3 bases, the J end by 11 bases, with 10 bases between. CDR3 size: 11 residues. CDR3 protein: CASSENRGAFF. CDR3 in DNA: TGTGCCAGCAGTGAGAACCGTGGGGCTTTCTTT. The variable domain in full, with the rest retrieved from reference TRBV2 and TRBJ1-1, is EPEVTQTPSHQVTQMGQEVILRCVPISNHLYFYWYRQILGQKVEFLVSFYNNEISEKSEIFDDQFSVERPDGSNFTLKIRSTKLEDSAMYFCASSENRGAFFGQGTRLTVV.

This rearrangement joins TRBV9 to TRBJ2-7; 9 nucleotides agree with TRBD2. Germline CDR1 SGDLS, CDR2 YYNGEE. CDR3 length: 14 amino acids. V dropped 0 bases and J dropped 2; count of bases not matched to a gene: 0. The CDR3 DNA is TGTGCCAGCAGCGTAGGACTAGCGGCCTACGAGCAGTACTTC. This encodes CASSVGLAAYEQYF.

V and J are TRBV19 and TRBJ1-2, with 7 nucleotides matching TRBD1. Trimming at V came to 8 bases and at J to 7 bases, leaving 7 bases not matched to a gene. Germline-derived CDR1 and CDR2 are LNHDA and SQIVND (reference sequence). The CDR3 extends over 12 amino acids. The CDR3 loop is CASGNRGGGYTF. The CDR3 DNA follows: TGTGCCAGTGGCAACAGGGGCGGTGGCTACACCTTC. Complete variable domain (other parts from reference TRBV19 and TRBJ1-2): DGGITQSPKYLFRKEGQNVTLSCEQNLNHDAMYWYRQDPGQGLRLIYYSQIVNDFQKGDIAEGYSVSREKKESFPLTVTSAQKNPTAFYLCASGNRGGGYTFGSGTRLTVV.